Below, 20 T cell receptor beta chains from the same sample are listed, as sequenced in a study of immune evolution from preneoplasia to lung adenocarcinoma. This table comes from immunoSEQ multiplex PCR, and its TCRdb copy is limited to in-frame clones, with some not included. This sample carries about 4,300 clones, around 88% of them seen once, and the ten largest clones take 2% to 2.5%. The sequenced material came from FFPE lung adenocarcinoma in situ tissue. Receptors were obtained from a person aged 55-85 years with lung adenocarcinoma.

The chain recombines TRBV29-1 with TRBJ2-2; D gene uncertain. This CDR3 has 12 amino acids. V lost 3 bases and J 1 base, leaving 3 bases between the germline ends. Looked up from germline, CDR1 is SQVTM and CDR2 is ANQGSEA. In DNA, the CDR3 is TGCAGCGTTGAGAGGAACACCGGGGAGCTGTTTTTT. This encodes CSVERNTGELFF.

The gene calls are TRBV29-1 and TRBJ1-1; TRBD1 matches 8 bases. CDR3 size: 12 residues. CDR1 SQVTM and CDR2 ANQGSEA come from the germline V gene. The V and J ends lost 3 bases and 7 bases, in that order; junction bases with no gene match: 4. The CDR3 bases are TGCAGCGTTGATAACAGGGGGATTGAAGCTTTCTTT. It yields the protein CSVDNRGIEAFF. Supplemented by reference TRBV29-1 and TRBJ1-1, the full variable domain reads SAVISQKPSRDICQRGTSLTIQCQVDSQVTMMFWYRQQPGQSLTLIATANQGSEATYESGFVIDKFPISRPNLTFSTLTVSNMSPEDSSIYLCSVDNRGIEAFFGQGTRLTVV.

This chain links TRBV2 with TRBJ2-1, with TRBD1 matching over 9 bases. The CDR3 spans 14 residues. V lost 6 bases and J lost 7; bases outside the gene matches: 7. Looked up from germline, CDR1 is SNHLY and CDR2 is FYNNEI. The CDR3: CASRRDRAWNEQFF. In DNA, the CDR3 is TGTGCCAGCAGGAGGGACAGGGCGTGGAATGAGCAGTTCTTC.

The chain combines TRBV6-1 with TRBJ1-1; D is uncertain. The V gene lost 6 bases and the J gene lost 0 bases, with 2 bases spanning the gap. CDR1 and CDR2 (germline): MNHNS, SASEGT. This CDR3 contains 11 residues. DNA for the CDR3: TGTGCCAGCAGGATGAACACTGAAGCTTTCTTT. As protein: CASRMNTEAFF.

A few counts support this clone. The rearrangement joins TRBV30 to TRBJ2-2; TRBD1 agrees at 8 bases. Trimming took 5 bases from V and 6 from J; bases not matched to a gene: 8. This CDR3 spans 14 amino acids. Germline CDR1 reads GTSNPN; CDR2 reads SVGIG (reference sequence). CDR3 sequence: CAWSTGDFSGELFF. The DNA for the CDR3 is TGTGCCTGGTCGACAGGGGATTTCTCCGGGGAGCTGTTTTTT.

The rearrangement uses TRBV5-6 and TRBJ2-5; 10 positions match TRBD2. Germline CDR1 SGHDT, CDR2 YYEEEE. The CDR3 length is 17 residues. J gave up 4 bases and V 0 bases, and 9 bases lay outside the gene matches. The chain's CDR3 is CASSLGSGRARGETQYF. The CDR3 DNA reads TGTGCCAGCAGCTTGGGGAGCGGGAGGGCCCGGGGAGAGACCCAGTACTTC.

This clone was seen only a few times. The chain carries TRBV5-1 and TRBJ1-3; D gene ambiguous. The CDR3 has 16 amino acids. V was clipped by 0 bases and J by 0 bases, with 10 bases between them. The V gene's germline CDR1 is SGHRS and CDR2 YFSETQ. Here the CDR3 DNA reads TGCGCCAGCAGCTTGGCCGGTCTAAGCTCTGGAAACACCATATATTTT. This codes for CASSLAGLSSGNTIYF. Full variable domain (rest looked up from reference TRBV5-1 and TRBJ1-3): KAGVTQTPRYLIKTRGQQVTLSCSPISGHRSVSWYQQTPGQGLQFLFEYFSETQRNKGNFPGRFSGRQFSNSRSEMNVSTLELGDSALYLCASSLAGLSSGNTIYFGEGSWLTVV.

This clone was found a few times. This chain uses TRBV5-1 with TRBJ2-7; no reliable D call. CDR1 SGHRS and CDR2 YFSETQ come from the germline V gene. CDR3 length equals 15 residues. V lost 0 bases and J 2 bases, leaving 12 bases between the germline ends. Written as DNA, the CDR3 is TGCGCCAGCAGCTTGGCCGGCCAGATTACCTACGAGCAGTACTTC. Its protein product is CASSLAGQITYEQYF.

The chain uses TRBV4-2 and TRBJ1-4; 7 nucleotides line up with TRBD1. CDR1 LGHNA and CDR2 YNFKEQ come from the germline V gene. V lost 1 base and J lost 7; bases outside the gene matches: 3. The CDR3 is 14 residues long. As DNA, the CDR3 is TGTGCCAGCAGCCAAGGGGCAGGGGGTGAAAAACTGTTTTTT. This gives the protein CASSQGAGGEKLFF.

In the case of this clone: One junction end disagrees with the germline gene, perhaps due to a read error. The chain joins TRBV5-1 to TRBJ2-1; 7 nucleotides line up with TRBD2. CDR3 size: 14 residues. Looked up from germline, CDR1 is SGHRS and CDR2 is YFSETQ. For the CDR3, the DNA is TGCGCCAGCAGCTTGTCTGGCGGGAGCACAGATTGGCTCTTC. This sequence encodes CASSLSGGSTDWLF.

This rearrangement joins TRBV19 to TRBJ1-2, with TRBD1 matching 7 bases. The CDR3 extends over 15 amino acids. The germline V gene has CDR1 LNHDA and CDR2 SQIVND (reference sequence). With 5 bases clipped from V and 4 bases from J, the junction kept 10 bases outside the gene matches. CDR3 coding DNA: TGTGCCAGTAGTCGGGTTACAGGGGATACCTATGGCTACACCTTC. Translated: CASSRVTGDTYGYTF. Together with reference TRBV19 and TRBJ1-2, the CDR3 gives the full variable domain: DGGITQSPKYLFRKEGQNVTLSCEQNLNHDAMYWYRQDPGQGLRLIYYSQIVNDFQKGDIAEGYSVSREKKESFPLTVTSAQKNPTAFYLCASSRVTGDTYGYTFGSGTRLTVV.

This clone has a single count. The rearrangement joins TRBV11-2 to TRBJ2-3; D may be TRBD1 or TRBD2 (5 bases each). Trimming took off 5 bases at V and 6 bases at J, with 18 bases between the two ends. CDR3 length: 15 amino acids. Germline V gene lookup returns CDR1 SGHAT and CDR2 FQNNGV. The CDR3 nucleotides read TGTGCCAGCAGCCCCCGGCTCCTAGAGGGGGATACGCAGTATTTT. Its translation: CASSPRLLEGDTQYF.

The chain couples TRBV19 to TRBJ1-5; D not resolved. CDR1 and CDR2 (germline): LNHDA, SQIVND (reference sequence). The length of the CDR3 is 13 residues. The ends were cut back, 6 bases at V and 4 bases at J, with 10 bases in the middle. CDR3 region: CASSRSGNQPQHF. CDR3 bases: TGTGCCAGTAGCCGTAGTGGAAATCAGCCCCAGCATTTT.

V usage is TRBV7-3 and J usage is TRBJ1-2, with D perhaps matching TRBD1 (5 bases). Germline CDR1 is SGHTA and CDR2 is FQGTGA. The CDR3 extends over 13 amino acids. The V and J ends lost 2 bases and 5 bases respectively, with 9 bases between them. The CDR3 sequence: CASSLGAGYGYTF. CDR3 DNA: TGTGCCAGCAGCTTAGGGGCAGGGTATGGCTACACCTTC.

This chain joins TRBV30 and TRBJ2-5, with D unclear. Trimming cost V 0 bases and J 6 bases, with 5 bases left between them. The CDR3 runs to 11 residues. Germline V gene lookup returns CDR1 GTSNPN and CDR2 SVGIG (reference sequence). CDR3 in amino acids: CAWSVKKTQYF. CDR3 DNA: TGTGCCTGGAGTGTGAAAAAGACCCAGTACTTC.

V usage is TRBV7-2 and J usage is TRBJ2-7, with D perhaps matching TRBD2 (6 bases). CDR1 is SGHTA and CDR2 is FQGNSA in the germline V gene. The ends were cut back, 1 base at V and 4 bases at J, with 11 bases in the middle. This CDR3 has 14 amino acids. CDR3 nucleotide sequence: TGTGCCAGCAGCTTAGGGGCTAGCGCGTACGAGCAGTACTTC. Its translation is CASSLGASAYEQYF.

The gene calls are TRBV30 and TRBJ2-2; 8 bases line up with TRBD2. Germline loops: CDR1 GTSNPN, CDR2 SVGIG (reference sequence). The CDR3 covers 15 residues. V dropped 0 bases and J dropped 8; count of bases not matched to a gene: 8. CDR3 residues: CAWSVGGGRSGELFF. The CDR3 coding sequence is TGTGCCTGGAGTGTAGGCGGGGGGCGGAGTGGGGAGCTGTTTTTT.

This chain connects TRBV10-3 to TRBJ2-7; tentatively, D is TRBD1 (6 bases). This CDR3 is built from 18 residues. Trimming took 0 bases from V and 0 from J, leaving 18 bases between them. Germline CDR1 is ENHRY and CDR2 is SYGVKD. Written as DNA, the CDR3 is TGTGCCATCAGTGAGTCACAAGGGTCAGGGGCCAGCTCCTACGAGCAGTACTTC. It translates to CAISESQGSGASSYEQYF.

This chain connects TRBV30 to TRBJ1-4, with 7 bases fitting TRBD1. The CDR3 is 14 amino acids. The J segment lost 4 bases and the V segment lost 3 bases, leaving 5 bases of the junction unmatched. Germline lookup yields CDR1 GTSNPN and CDR2 SVGIG (reference sequence). As DNA, the CDR3 is TGTGCCTGGAGCACAGGGGATTTTAATGAAAAACTGTTTTTT. This encodes CAWSTGDFNEKLFF.

The rearrangement links TRBV7-6 to TRBJ2-1; the D gene could be TRBD1 or TRBD2 (5 bases each). The CDR3 covers 13 residues. V was cut by 5 bases and J by 9 bases, with 14 bases left in between. Germline V lookup: CDR1 SGHVS, CDR2 FNYEAQ. CDR3 protein: CASSPGTFGEQFF. The CDR3 nucleotides read TGTGCCAGCAGCCCCGGGACCTTTGGTGAGCAGTTCTTC.